Sequencing of this T cell receptor beta chain was carried out in a study of T-cell reconstitution after alpha-beta-depleted transplantation in children (TCRdb year 2016). With respect to the entire study: T-cell immune reconstitution after TCRalphabeta/CD19-depleted allogeneic hematopoietic cell transplantation in children was quantitatively tracked in the study by means of TCR repertoire profiling. The study at large found these results: The apparently early recovery of alphabetaT-cell counts about two months after transplant reportedly depended on only several hundred rapidly expanded clones that came from non-depleted graft cells. The frequencies of hyperexpanded clones fell over the following months, and after one year, T-cell counts and TCRbeta diversity were mostly attributed to newly produced T cells. In some patients, the high TCRbeta diversity seen at day 60 was put down to recipient T cells and intrathymic progenitors that had survived conditioning.

The sample's treatment or condition, from its label and the paper: allogeneic hematopoietic cell transplantation with graft depleted of TCRalphabeta T cells and CD19 B cells. The transplant recipients were children given TCRalphabeta/CD19-depleted allogeneic hematopoietic cell grafts. Library preparation used PCR. Sequencing relied on an Illumina HiSeq 2500. TCR libraries were prepared with molecular barcoding, using unique molecular identifiers to normalize TCRbeta repertoire quantification. TCRdb applied fastp at Q25 and MiXCR to the public reads, then kept only in-frame beta chains. Each CDR3 protein gets just one entry, which takes the most common genes and DNA from the rows behind it. Present in this sample are 150,000 to 250,000 distinct CDR3 sequences, roughly 6.5% of which were seen just once. 4.5% of the sample belongs to the ten largest clones. This clonotype came up many times. Its target antigen remains unknown. The record has no base qualities; no much larger clone is one base away.

From a lookup of the germline V gene (reference sequence), CDR1 and CDR2 are DFQATT and SNEGSKA. The CDR3 numbers 14 residues from cysteine through phenylalanine. Only CDR3 DNA is held: 42 bases, read in frame from base 1. At the junction V is shortened by 4 bases and J by 0 bases, with 7 bases in between. The material sequenced was PBMCs, taken before TCRalphabeta/CD19-depleted stem cell transplant. The sequence is built from TRBV20-1 and TRBJ2-6, with the D gene too uncertain to name. This receptor was obtained from a girl in the first two years of life with combined immunodeficiency, due to receive a stem cell transplant. Here is the DNA: TGCAGTGCTATTGAATCCTCTGGGGCCAACGTCCTGACTTTC. This encodes CSAIESSGANVLTF.